The 14 T cell receptor beta chains reported below all come from one sample, sequenced in a study of PD-1 blockade in classical Hodgkin lymphoma. TCRdb's copy holds only in-frame clones and misses some; the assay was immunoSEQ multiplex PCR. The sample contains roughly 81,000 clones, 80% to 95% of which appear only once. All patients relapsed after autologous stem cell transplantation, and brentuximab vedotin exposure varied. The source material was peripheral blood mononuclear cells (PBMCs), sampled before the second cycle of nivolumab. The receptors derive from a human donor with classical Hodgkin lymphoma.

The chain carries TRBV7-6 and TRBJ1-4, with TRBD1 as a possible D gene (6 bases). V was clipped by 2 bases and J by 5 bases, with 12 bases between them. Germline V gene data show CDR1 as SGHVS and CDR2 as FNYEAQ. This CDR3 has 15 amino acids. The CDR3 protein is CASSLQGLQNEKLFF. CDR3 nucleotide sequence: TGTGCCAGCAGCTTACAGGGGCTCCAAAATGAAAAACTGTTTTTT.

The chain carries TRBV19 and TRBJ1-1; D may be TRBD1 (6 bases). The CDR3 has 13 residues. V was cut by 8 bases and J by 0 bases, with 10 bases left in between. In germline, CDR1 is LNHDA, CDR2 SQIVND (reference sequence). DNA for the CDR3: TGTGCCAGTTCAGGGGCCTTGAACACTGAAGCTTTCTTT. It yields the protein CASSGALNTEAFF. The whole variable domain, remainder taken from reference TRBV19 and TRBJ1-1, is DGGITQSPKYLFRKEGQNVTLSCEQNLNHDAMYWYRQDPGQGLRLIYYSQIVNDFQKGDIAEGYSVSREKKESFPLTVTSAQKNPTAFYLCASSGALNTEAFFGQGTRLTVV.

The chain combines TRBV6-5 with TRBJ2-7; 11 bases are a match to TRBD1. V lost 4 bases and J lost 3; bases outside the gene matches: 2. The CDR3 runs to 14 residues. The germline V gene encodes CDR1 MNHEY and CDR2 SVGAGI. The chain's CDR3 is CASSSGTGGYEQYF. CDR3 bases: TGTGCCAGCAGTTCAGGGACAGGGGGCTACGAGCAGTACTTC.

The chain carries TRBV19 and TRBJ2-1, with D hard to call. The CDR3 runs 13 residues. Germline V gene sequence: CDR1 LNHDA, CDR2 SQIVND (reference sequence). V lost 2 bases and J lost 6, with 8 bases in between. The DNA for the CDR3 is TGTGCCAGTAGTATATTGGCCGGCAATGAGCAGTTCTTC. As protein: CASSILAGNEQFF.

This chain links TRBV19 with TRBJ2-7, with a weak D call TRBD2 (5 bases). CDR1 LNHDA and CDR2 SQIVND come from the germline V gene (reference sequence). V was trimmed by 9 bases and J by 2 bases, leaving 5 bases between them. The CDR3 is 10 amino acids. The CDR3 region has the DNA TGTGCCAGCGGGGCCTACGAGCAGTACTTC. It yields the protein CASGAYEQYF.

The CDR3 region is CASSLTGDGNTIYF. The CDR3 DNA follows: TGTGCCAGCAGCCTGACAGGGGACGGAAACACCATATATTTT. The chain joins TRBV6-1 to TRBJ1-3; 8 bases are a match to TRBD1. After removal of 6 bases from V and 4 bases from J, the junction contained 5 bases not matched to a gene. Germline loops: CDR1 MNHNS, CDR2 SASEGT. The CDR3 extends over 14 amino acids.

The rearrangement uses TRBV18 and TRBJ2-2; TRBD1 matches at 9 bases. Germline V gives CDR1 KGHSH, CDR2 LQKENI. The CDR3 contains 15 residues. Trimming took 5 bases from V and 3 from J; bases not matched to a gene: 4. As DNA, the CDR3 is TGTGCCAGCTCAGCTCGGACAGGGGACACCGGGGAGCTGTTTTTT. It yields the protein CASSARTGDTGELFF.

The chain is built from TRBV19 and TRBJ1-1; weak D call: TRBD1 (6 bases). CDR1 and CDR2 from the germline V gene are LNHDA and SQIVND (reference sequence). V lost 1 base and J lost 1, with 10 bases in between. CDR3 size: 15 residues. CDR3: CASSIGQVQNTEAFF. In nucleotides, the CDR3 is TGTGCCAGTAGTATAGGACAGGTCCAGAACACTGAAGCTTTCTTT.

CDR3 loop: CAKIPVSYNEQFF. The CDR3 DNA reads as TGTGCCAAAATTCCAGTCTCCTACAATGAGCAGTTCTTC. V usage is TRBV6-5 and J usage is TRBJ2-1; D uncertain. In germline, CDR1 is MNHEY, CDR2 SVGAGI. The CDR3 consists of 13 residues. V lost 10 bases and J 0 bases, leaving 10 bases between the germline ends.

The sample holds one count of this clone. CDR3 in amino acids: CASSLVVPSGRAYEQYF. The CDR3 coding sequence is TGTGCCAGCAGCTTGGTGGTCCCCAGCGGGAGGGCCTACGAGCAGTACTTC. The gene calls are TRBV5-6 and TRBJ2-7; 10 bases match TRBD2. With 0 bases clipped from V and 2 bases from J, the junction kept 8 bases outside the gene matches. There are 17 residues in the CDR3. CDR1 is SGHDT, CDR2 YYEEEE, per germline.

This rearrangement joins TRBV5-1 to TRBJ2-1; TRBD2 matches at 7 bases. The V gene end was trimmed by 3 bases and the J gene end by 0 bases; junction bases not matched to a gene: 6. Germline values: CDR1 SGHRS, CDR2 YFSETQ. CDR3 size: 16 residues. CDR3 DNA: TGCGCCAGCAGCTCACCTAGCGGTAGCTCCTACAATGAGCAGTTCTTC. It translates to CASSSPSGSSYNEQFF.

The gene calls are TRBV28 and TRBJ2-2, with TRBD2 as a possible D gene (5 bases). The germline V and J ends were trimmed by 7 bases and 1 base, with 10 bases remaining between them. The germline gives CDR1 MDHEN, CDR2 SYDVKM. There are 14 residues in the CDR3. The CDR3 sequence is CASTLGRNTGELFF. CDR3 sequence (DNA): TGTGCCAGCACACTAGGCCGGAACACCGGGGAGCTGTTTTTT.

The V call is TRBV18, the J call TRBJ1-4; 9 bases align to TRBD1. The trim removed 6 bases at V and 0 bases at J, leaving 5 bases unmatched. CDR3 size: 16 residues. From germline, CDR1 is KGHSH and CDR2 LQKENI. The DNA for the CDR3 is TGTGCCAGCTCCCTCGACAGGGGGACAACTAATGAAAAACTGTTTTTT. Amino acid sequence: CASSLDRGTTNEKLFF.

The J gene is TRBJ1-4, the V gene TRBV4-2; the match to TRBD1 covers 9 bases. The V segment lost 4 bases and the J segment 3 bases; nucleotides outside the gene matches: 3. Germline loops: CDR1 LGHNA, CDR2 YNFKEQ. This CDR3 contains 15 residues. This CDR3 is CASSPRQGANEKLFF. In DNA, the CDR3 is TGTGCCAGCAGCCCTCGACAGGGGGCTAATGAAAAACTGTTTTTT.